What follows describes a single TCR beta chain. Its specificity is unknown. Both 60 Vbeta primers and 13 Jbeta primers went into the PCR. Sequencing was performed with immunoSEQ multiplex PCR; in TCRdb, only in-frame clones are kept and a portion is missing. The table shows more than 85,000 clones, with around 79% occurring only once. This record comes from a study of cytomegalovirus exposure and HLA in healthy donors. Germline assignment: CDR1 SGHVS and CDR2 FQNEAQ. V trimming: 6 bases; J trimming: 6 bases; junction bases outside the gene matches: 7. The CDR3 runs to 14 residues. Overall study results and limits: Later on, an analysis found that several of the most significant clusters appeared to be linked to common viral pathogens, which included parvovirus B19.

Everyone who donated was a healthy bone marrow donor. The sample comprised PBMCs. The rearrangement links TRBV7-8 to TRBJ1-2; the match to TRBD1 covers 10 bases. The sequence was obtained from a woman between 25 and 40 years old in good health and CMV-seronegative. The CDR3 loop reads CASSPDRGLDGYTF. The CDR3 nucleotides are TGTGCCAGCAGTCCTGACAGGGGGCTTGATGGCTACACCTTC.